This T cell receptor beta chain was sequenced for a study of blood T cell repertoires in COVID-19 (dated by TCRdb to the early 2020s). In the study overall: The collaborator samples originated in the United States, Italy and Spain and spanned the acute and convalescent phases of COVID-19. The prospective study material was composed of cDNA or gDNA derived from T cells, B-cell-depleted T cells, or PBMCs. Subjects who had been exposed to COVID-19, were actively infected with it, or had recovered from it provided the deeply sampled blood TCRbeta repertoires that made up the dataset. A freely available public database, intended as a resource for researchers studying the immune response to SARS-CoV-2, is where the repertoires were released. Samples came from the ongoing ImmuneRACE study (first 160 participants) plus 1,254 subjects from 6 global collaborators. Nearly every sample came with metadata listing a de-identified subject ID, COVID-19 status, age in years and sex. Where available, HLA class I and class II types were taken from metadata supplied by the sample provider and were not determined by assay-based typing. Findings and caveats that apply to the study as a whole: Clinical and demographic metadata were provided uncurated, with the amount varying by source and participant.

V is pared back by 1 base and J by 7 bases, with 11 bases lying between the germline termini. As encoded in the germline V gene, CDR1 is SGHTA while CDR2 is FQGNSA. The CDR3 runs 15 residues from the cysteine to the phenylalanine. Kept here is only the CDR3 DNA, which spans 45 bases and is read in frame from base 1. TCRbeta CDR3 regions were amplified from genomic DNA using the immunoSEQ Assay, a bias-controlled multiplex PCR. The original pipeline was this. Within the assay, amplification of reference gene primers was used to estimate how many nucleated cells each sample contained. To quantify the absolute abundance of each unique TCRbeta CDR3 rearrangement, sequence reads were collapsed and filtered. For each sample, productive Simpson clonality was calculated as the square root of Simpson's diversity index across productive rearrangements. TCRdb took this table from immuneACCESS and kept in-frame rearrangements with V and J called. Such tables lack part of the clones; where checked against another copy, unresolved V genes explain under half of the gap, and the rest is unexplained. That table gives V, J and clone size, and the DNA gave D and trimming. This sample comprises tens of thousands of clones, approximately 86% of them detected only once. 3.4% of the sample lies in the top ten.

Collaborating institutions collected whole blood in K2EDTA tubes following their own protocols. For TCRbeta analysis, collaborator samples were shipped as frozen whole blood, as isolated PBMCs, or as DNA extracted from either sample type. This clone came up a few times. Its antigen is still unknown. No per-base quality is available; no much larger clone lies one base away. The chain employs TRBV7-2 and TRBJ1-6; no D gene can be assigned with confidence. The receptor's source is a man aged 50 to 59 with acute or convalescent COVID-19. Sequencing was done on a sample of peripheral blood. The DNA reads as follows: TGTGCCAGCAGCTTAGGGGTAGCTTTAAATTCACCCCTCCACTTT. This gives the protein CASSLGVALNSPLHF.